This record concerns one T cell receptor (beta chain) sequence. This specimen belongs to a study of T cell changes during pregnancy in multiple sclerosis. Only in-frame clones appear in the TCRdb table, and some are missing; sequencing was by immunoSEQ multiplex PCR. The table has 65,000 to 85,000 clones, over 90% seen once; the top ten hold about 0.31%. This CDR3 region has 19 residues. Germline-derived CDR1 and CDR2 are MDHEN and SYDVKM. After removal of 6 bases from V and 6 bases from J, the junction contained 23 bases not matched to a gene. The gene calls are TRBV28 and TRBJ2-1; 7 nucleotides match TRBD2. The origin of this receptor is a female donor with multiple sclerosis, enrolled in a pregnancy study. The source was CD4+ T cells from peripheral blood mononuclear cells, collected after pregnancy. CDR3 in DNA: TGTGCCAGCAGGCCGTTGCTACTAGCGCCGACACGAAAGATCAATGAGCAGTTCTTC. Amino acids: CASRPLLLAPTRKINEQFF.